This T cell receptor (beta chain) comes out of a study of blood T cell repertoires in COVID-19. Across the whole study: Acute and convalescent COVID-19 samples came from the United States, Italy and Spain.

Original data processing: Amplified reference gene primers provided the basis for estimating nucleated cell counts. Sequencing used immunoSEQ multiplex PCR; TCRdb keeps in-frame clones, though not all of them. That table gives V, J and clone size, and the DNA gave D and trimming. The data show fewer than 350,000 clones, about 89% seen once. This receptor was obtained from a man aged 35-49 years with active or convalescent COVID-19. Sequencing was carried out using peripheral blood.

This CDR3 is CATSDVQAQGETQYF. In nucleotides, the CDR3 is TGTGCCACCAGTGATGTACAGGCTCAAGGGGAGACCCAGTACTTC. The chain recombines TRBV24-1 with TRBJ2-5; D perhaps matches TRBD1 (5 bases). V dropped 3 bases and J dropped 5 bases, with 15 bases sitting between them. From germline, CDR1 is KGHDR and CDR2 SFDVKD. The CDR3 length is 15 residues.